A selection of T cell receptor beta chains follows, all from one sample in a study of T cell responses to AZD1222 COVID-19 vaccine. Clones were read by immunoSEQ multiplex PCR, and TCRdb kept only the in-frame ones, dropping some. The profile shows 130,000 to 150,000 clones, 85% to 95% of them singletons. The input for sequencing was peripheral blood, taken on day 0 of AZD1222 vaccination. All receptors derive from an adult in good health. CDR3s include the opening cysteine and the closing phenylalanine or tryptophan. A D gene is named only where the DNA matches it firmly. Size is stated for part of the rows, as once, few or many counts, or as a class when the clone is expanded.

size: NA; V: TRBV30; D: NA; J: TRBJ1-5; DNA: TGTGCCTGGAGTGGTAATGGGAATCAGCCCCAGCATTTT; CDR3: CAWSGNGNQPQHF
size: NA; V: TRBV18; D: NA; J: TRBJ2-5; DNA: TGTGCCAGCTCACCAGCTGGAGAGACCCAGTACTTC; CDR3: CASSPAGETQYF
size: NA; V: TRBV9; D: NA; J: TRBJ1-1; DNA: TGTGCCAGCAGCGTAGACGGGGCAGGGAGGACGAACACTGAAGCTTTCTTT; CDR3: CASSVDGAGRTNTEAFF
size: NA; V: TRBV20-1; D: NA; J: TRBJ1-6; DNA: TGCAGTGCTAGGGCTTCCCCGGGCCTCCACTTT; CDR3: CSARASPGLHF
size: NA; V: TRBV19; D: TRBD1; J: TRBJ2-3; DNA: TGTGCCAGTAGTACCCCACAGGGGTTGGGCACAGATACGCAGTATTTT; CDR3: CASSTPQGLGTDTQYF
size: once; V: TRBV18; D: NA; J: TRBJ1-1; DNA: TGTGCCAGCTCGCTCGGAACGGTGAACACTGAAGCTTTCTTT; CDR3: CASSLGTVNTEAFF
size: NA; V: TRBV27; D: NA; J: TRBJ1-4; DNA: TGTGCCAGCAGTTTGGGGGGCGCTGGATCGGAAAAACTGTTTTTT; CDR3: CASSLGGAGSEKLFF
size: NA; V: TRBV11-1; D: TRBD1; J: TRBJ2-4; DNA: TGTGCCAGCAGCCCCGGGACAGGGGGTATTCAGTACTTC; CDR3: CASSPGTGGIQYF
size: once; V: TRBV27; D: TRBD1; J: TRBJ1-1; DNA: TGTGCCAGCAGTCTTAGACAGGGGGCTGAAGCTTTCTTT; CDR3: CASSLRQGAEAFF
size: NA; V: TRBV5-1; D: TRBD1; J: TRBJ1-2; DNA: TGCGCCAGCAGCTGGACAGGGGGCGCGTTAGGCTACACCTTC; CDR3: CASSWTGGALGYTF
size: NA; V: TRBV18; D: NA; J: TRBJ2-7; DNA: TGTGCCAGCTCACCATCAGGGAGCTCCTACGAGCAGTACTTC; CDR3: CASSPSGSSYEQYF
size: few; V: TRBV7-8; D: NA; J: TRBJ1-5; DNA: TGTGCCAGCAGCCTCTGGGAAAGGCAGGATAGCAATCAGCCCCAGCATTTT; CDR3: CASSLWERQDSNQPQHF
size: NA; V: TRBV7-8; D: NA; J: TRBJ2-7; DNA: TGTGCCAGCAGCTTACGCCCCGTCTCCTACGAGCAGTACTTC; CDR3: CASSLRPVSYEQYF
size: NA; V: TRBV7-6; D: NA; J: TRBJ2-6; DNA: TGTGCCAGCAGCTTAGCCCAGTCTGGGGCCAACGTCCTGACTTTC; CDR3: CASSLAQSGANVLTF
size: once; V: TRBV9; D: TRBD1; J: TRBJ1-6; DNA: TGTGCCAGCAGCGCGACAGGGAATTCACCCCTCCACTTT; CDR3: CASSATGNSPLHF
size: NA; V: TRBV7-7; D: TRBD2; J: TRBJ2-3; DNA: TGTGCTAGCAGCCGCGGGAGTTCGGGCACAGATACGCAGTATTTT; CDR3: CASSRGSSGTDTQYF
size: NA; V: TRBV29-1; D: NA; J: TRBJ2-3; DNA: TGCAGCGTTGAAGGAGAGGAGTCTAGCACAGATACGCAGTATTTT; CDR3: CSVEGEESSTDTQYF
size: NA; V: TRBV6-6; D: NA; J: TRBJ1-2; DNA: TGTGCCAGCAGTCGGACAGTCACGCACCGTGGCTACACCTTC; CDR3: CASSRTVTHRGYTF
size: NA; V: TRBV4-2; D: NA; J: TRBJ2-6; DNA: TGTGCCAGCAGCCAAGAGGCCGGTTCCTCTGGGGCCAACGTCCTGACTTTC; CDR3: CASSQEAGSSGANVLTF
size: NA; V: TRBV7-9; D: TRBD1; J: TRBJ1-2; DNA: TGTGCCAGCAGCCCAGTGGGGACAGGGTATGGCTACACCTTC; CDR3: CASSPVGTGYGYTF
size: NA; V: TRBV5-1; D: NA; J: TRBJ1-2; DNA: TGCGCCAGCAGCACAGTTCCGGGTATTGGCTACACCTTC; CDR3: CASSTVPGIGYTF
size: NA; V: TRBV6-5; D: NA; J: TRBJ1-5; DNA: TGTGCCAGTTGTCGTAGGGGCAATCAGCCCCAGCATTTT; CDR3: CASCRRGNQPQHF
size: NA; V: TRBV19; D: TRBD1; J: TRBJ1-2; DNA: TGTGCCAGTAGTCCCTCCAGGGGGCTTCTCTATGGCTACACCTTC; CDR3: CASSPSRGLLYGYTF
size: NA; V: TRBV28; D: NA; J: TRBJ1-4; DNA: TGTGCCAGCAGTTTCCGGGCGACAGCAACTAATGAAAAACTGTTTTTT; CDR3: CASSFRATATNEKLFF
size: NA; V: TRBV27; D: NA; J: TRBJ2-1; DNA: TGTGCCAGCAGTATTAGGGGGTCCTACAATGAGCAGTTCTTC; CDR3: CASSIRGSYNEQFF
size: NA; V: TRBV7-9; D: NA; J: TRBJ1-1; DNA: TGTGCCTCTTCTGACAGGACGAACACTGAAGCTTTCTTT; CDR3: CASSDRTNTEAFF
size: NA; V: TRBV5-6; D: TRBD1; J: TRBJ1-2; DNA: TGTGCCAGCAGCTTGGGAGGGGGCGCGGGTGGCTACACCTTC; CDR3: CASSLGGGAGGYTF
size: NA; V: TRBV5-4; D: TRBD2; J: TRBJ2-5; DNA: TGTGCCAGCAGCCCCCTTGGCGGGGGAGCCCAAGAGACCCAGTACTTC; CDR3: CASSPLGGGAQETQYF
size: once; V: TRBV7-8; D: NA; J: TRBJ1-3; DNA: TGTGCCAGCAGCATCGGACCGAGAAACACCATATATTTT; CDR3: CASSIGPRNTIYF
size: NA; V: TRBV27; D: NA; J: TRBJ1-2; DNA: TGTGCCAGCAGTTTAATGGGGAGTCTCACCAACTATGGCTACACCTTC; CDR3: CASSLMGSLTNYGYTF
size: NA; V: TRBV9; D: NA; J: TRBJ2-7; DNA: TGTGCCAGCAGCGTAGCCGGAACTGACTACGAGCAGTACTTC; CDR3: CASSVAGTDYEQYF
size: NA; V: TRBV19; D: NA; J: TRBJ2-5; DNA: TGTGCCAGTAGTAGACGGTTAGCGGCCGGAGGGGGGGAGACCCAGTACTTC; CDR3: CASSRRLAAGGGETQYF
size: NA; V: TRBV27; D: NA; J: TRBJ1-2; DNA: TGTGCCAGCAGTCGACGGGACCCAAGGGATGGCTACACCTTC; CDR3: CASSRRDPRDGYTF
size: NA; V: TRBV6-6; D: TRBD1; J: TRBJ2-7; DNA: TGTGCCAGCAGTTACCTTGGACAGGGGATGGGTGAGCAGTACTTC; CDR3: CASSYLGQGMGEQYF
size: NA; V: TRBV18; D: NA; J: TRBJ1-1; DNA: TGTGCCAGCTCAGCAAGATGGGGGAACACTGAAGCTTTCTTT; CDR3: CASSARWGNTEAFF
size: once; V: TRBV27; D: NA; J: TRBJ2-7; DNA: TGTGCCAGCAGTTCTACAGGGGGAGGGATACCGGACTACGAGCAGTACTTC; CDR3: CASSSTGGGIPDYEQYF
size: NA; V: TRBV7-9; D: NA; J: TRBJ1-1; DNA: TGTGCCAGCAGCACCCAGCCGGGACAATCTGAAGCTTTCTTT; CDR3: CASSTQPGQSEAFF
size: NA; V: TRBV18; D: NA; J: TRBJ1-1; DNA: TGTGCCAGCTCACCTAGCGAGAACACTGAAGCTTTCTTT; CDR3: CASSPSENTEAFF
size: NA; V: TRBV7-3; D: NA; J: TRBJ2-5; DNA: TGTGCCAGCAGCCCGATGGATGGCACTATCCGCCAGGAGACCCAGTACTTC; CDR3: CASSPMDGTIRQETQYF
size: once; V: TRBV6-5; D: NA; J: TRBJ1-3; DNA: TGTGCCAGCACCCGCGAAGGGGGTGGTGGAAACACCATATATTTT; CDR3: CASTREGGGGNTIYF
size: NA; V: TRBV9; D: TRBD1; J: TRBJ1-2; DNA: TGTGCCAGCAGCGGGACAGGGGGTCGGTATGGCTACACCTTC; CDR3: CASSGTGGRYGYTF
size: NA; V: TRBV29-1; D: TRBD1; J: TRBJ1-5; DNA: TGCAGCGTCTTGACAGGGTTGAATCAGCCCCAGCATTTT; CDR3: CSVLTGLNQPQHF
size: NA; V: TRBV19; D: NA; J: TRBJ1-1; DNA: TGTGCCAGTAGTATTACTGAGAGGAGCCGGGGCACTGAAGCTTTCTTT; CDR3: CASSITERSRGTEAFF
size: NA; V: TRBV7-9; D: NA; J: TRBJ1-2; DNA: TGTGCCAGCAGCCGTGAGGGGTGGAACTATGGCTACACCTTC; CDR3: CASSREGWNYGYTF
size: NA; V: TRBV6-6; D: NA; J: TRBJ2-5; DNA: TGTGCCAGCAGTTACTCGAGCAGTCAGGAGACCCAGTACTTC; CDR3: CASSYSSSQETQYF
size: NA; V: TRBV4-2; D: TRBD2; J: TRBJ2-1; DNA: TGTGCCAGCAGCCATCTTGACCTTAGCGGGAGCTCCTACAATGAGCAGTTCTTC; CDR3: CASSHLDLSGSSYNEQFF
size: NA; V: TRBV2; D: TRBD1; J: TRBJ2-5; DNA: TGTGCCAGCAGCCGACAGGGACCGGTGGGAGAGACCCAGTACTTC; CDR3: CASSRQGPVGETQYF
size: once; V: TRBV11-2; D: TRBD1; J: TRBJ1-1; DNA: TGTGCCAGCAGCCCCAATACAGGGGGACGTACTGAAGCTTTCTTT; CDR3: CASSPNTGGRTEAFF
size: NA; V: TRBV6-2/TRBV6-3; D: TRBD2; J: TRBJ2-5; DNA: TGTGCCAGCAGTTACTCCGGGACTAGCGGGAGTTCACAAAGGGAGACCCAGTACTTC; CDR3: CASSYSGTSGSSQRETQYF